A selection of T cell receptor beta chains follows, all from one sample in a study of vaccination and CD4 T cells after COVID-19. Their specific antigens are unknown. TCRdb called the PCR reads again in MiXCR, with one record for every CDR3 protein. The table has roughly 5,200 distinct CDR3 sequences, around 40% seen once. The sample taken for sequencing was CD4+ T cells from blood, cultured in vitro. These TCRs come from a human donor who had recovered from COVID-19. The CDR3 runs from the conserved cysteine through the conserved F or W. Fields, in order: D gene, V gene, J gene, clone size, CDR3 DNA, CDR3 protein. The D gene is left open where the match is weak. Part of the rows lack a size; the others show once, few, many or a class for expanded clones.

D: TRBD1
V: TRBV7-8
J: TRBJ1-6
size: -
DNA: TGTGCCAGCAGCCCTTTCGGGACAGATTCACCCCTCCACTTT
CDR3: CASSPFGTDSPLHF

D: TRBD1
V: TRBV5-5
J: TRBJ1-2
size: -
DNA: TGTGCCAGCAGCCCACACTTCCAGGGGGCCCTTATTAACTATGGCTACACCTTC
CDR3: CASSPHFQGALINYGYTF

D: TRBD1
V: TRBV15
J: TRBJ1-2
size: large
DNA: TGTGCCACCAGCCCCCTACCGGGACAGGGCTCGGATGGCTACACCTTC
CDR3: CATSPLPGQGSDGYTF

D: TRBD1
V: TRBV11-2
J: TRBJ1-1
size: -
DNA: TGTGCCAGCAGCCCAATGGGGACAGGGTTCACTGAAGCTTTCTTT
CDR3: CASSPMGTGFTEAFF

D: TRBD2
V: TRBV5-4
J: TRBJ2-1
size: -
DNA: TGTGCCAGCAGAGAGACTAGCGGCGCCTACAATGAGCAGTTCTTC
CDR3: CASRETSGAYNEQFF

D: -
V: TRBV20-1
J: TRBJ1-4
size: few
DNA: TGCAGTGCTATCGAGTGGGGTTCCACTAATGAAAAACTGTTTTTT
CDR3: CSAIEWGSTNEKLFF

D: TRBD2
V: TRBV20-1
J: TRBJ2-5
size: few
DNA: TGCAGTGCTAGAGATACAGGGGGGACTAGCGGGAGGGCCGAGGAGACCCAGTACTTC
CDR3: CSARDTGGTSGRAEETQYF

D: -
V: TRBV4-1
J: TRBJ1-2
size: few
DNA: TGCGCCAGCAGCCAAGAAAGCGGCACTAACTATGGCTACACCTTC
CDR3: CASSQESGTNYGYTF

D: -
V: TRBV20-1
J: TRBJ2-7
size: -
DNA: TGCAGTGCTAGGAACGCCTACGAGCAGTACTTC
CDR3: CSARNAYEQYF

D: -
V: TRBV2
J: TRBJ2-7
size: -
DNA: TGTGCCAGCAGCCCCTACCACGAGCAGTACTTC
CDR3: CASSPYHEQYF

D: TRBD2
V: TRBV6-2/TRBV6-3
J: TRBJ2-7
size: large
DNA: TGTGCCAGCAGCCCCATGGGACTAGCGGGAGGCCGAGATCCCTACGAGCAGTACTTC
CDR3: CASSPMGLAGGRDPYEQYF

D: -
V: TRBV4-2
J: TRBJ2-5
size: -
DNA: TGTGCCAGCAGCCAAGCCTTCAGGGACGGGGAGACCCAGTACTTC
CDR3: CASSQAFRDGETQYF

D: TRBD2
V: TRBV11-3
J: TRBJ2-7
size: few
DNA: TGTGCCAGCAGCTTAGATGGCGGGAGACCCTACGAGCAGTACTTC
CDR3: CASSLDGGRPYEQYF

D: -
V: TRBV7-9
J: TRBJ2-7
size: -
DNA: TGTGCCAGCAGCGTCGGGGCGTTCTACGAGCAGTACTTC
CDR3: CASSVGAFYEQYF

D: TRBD2
V: TRBV6-5
J: TRBJ2-3
size: few
DNA: TGTGCCAGCAGTTTACGGGGGGAGGGAACAGATACGCAGTATTTT
CDR3: CASSLRGEGTDTQYF

D: -
V: TRBV15
J: TRBJ1-3
size: -
DNA: TGTGCCACCAGCAGAGATCGCTTTTGGGGGTCTGGAAACACCATATATTTT
CDR3: CATSRDRFWGSGNTIYF

D: -
V: TRBV11-2
J: TRBJ2-3
size: -
DNA: TGTGCCAGCAGTCGCTCGTTGCCGCCAGATACGCAGTATTTT
CDR3: CASSRSLPPDTQYF

D: -
V: TRBV7-2
J: TRBJ2-1
size: -
DNA: TGTGCCAGCAGCTTAGACCTCAATGAGCAGTTCTTC
CDR3: CASSLDLNEQFF

D: -
V: TRBV6-5
J: TRBJ2-1
size: few
DNA: TGTGCCAGCAGTTACCAACTTTACGACAGATCGGAGCAGTTCTTC
CDR3: CASSYQLYDRSEQFF

D: -
V: TRBV5-1
J: TRBJ1-1
size: -
DNA: TGCGCCAGCAGCTTAAACAGGGCGAACACTGAAGCTTTCTTT
CDR3: CASSLNRANTEAFF

D: TRBD1
V: TRBV2
J: TRBJ1-2
size: few
DNA: TGTGCCAGCAGGGGACAGGGGGCGTTTCTTGGCGGCTACACCTTC
CDR3: CASRGQGAFLGGYTF

D: -
V: TRBV28
J: TRBJ2-3
size: -
DNA: TGTGCCAGCAGTTTGCCCCACCGCGGAACAGATACGCAGTATTTT
CDR3: CASSLPHRGTDTQYF

D: TRBD2
V: TRBV10-3
J: TRBJ2-3
size: -
DNA: TGTGCCACCTCCGGGACTAGCGGCACAGATACGCAGTATTTT
CDR3: CATSGTSGTDTQYF

D: -
V: TRBV19
J: TRBJ2-2
size: few
DNA: TGTGCCAGTAGTAGTCGGTCAGGGTCGATTCCCGGGGAGCTGTTTTTT
CDR3: CASSSRSGSIPGELFF

D: TRBD1
V: TRBV24-1
J: TRBJ2-6
size: -
DNA: TGTGCCACCAGTCCCCGGGACAGGGGTCTTGCTGGGGCCAACGTCCTGACTTTC
CDR3: CATSPRDRGLAGANVLTF

D: -
V: TRBV2
J: TRBJ2-2
size: few
DNA: TGTGCCAGCAGTGAAATGGGCACCGGGGAGCTGTTTTTT
CDR3: CASSEMGTGELFF

D: -
V: TRBV5-1
J: TRBJ2-1
size: medium-sized
DNA: TGCGCCACCCAACTTACCGCCGGGCCAACCTACAATGAGCAGTTCTTC
CDR3: CATQLTAGPTYNEQFF

D: TRBD2
V: TRBV20-1
J: TRBJ2-7
size: -
DNA: TGCAGTGCTAGACGGAGCGGGGATTACTCCTACGAGCAGTACTTC
CDR3: CSARRSGDYSYEQYF

D: TRBD1
V: TRBV6-4
J: TRBJ1-5
size: few
DNA: TGTGCCAGCAGTGACAAAAGTCTCAAAGTCCGGGACAGGGGGCTTAGCAATCAGCCCCAGCATTTT
CDR3: CASSDKSLKVRDRGLSNQPQHF

D: -
V: TRBV7-9
J: TRBJ2-2
size: -
DNA: TGTGCCAGCAGCCGCCCACGAAACAGGGGGGGAAATAACACCGGGGAGCTGTTTTTT
CDR3: CASSRPRNRGGNNTGELFF

D: -
V: TRBV23-1
J: TRBJ1-5
size: -
DNA: TGCGCCAGCAGTCGGGGCCCCTTCGTGCCCCAGCATTTT
CDR3: CASSRGPFVPQHF

D: TRBD1
V: TRBV2
J: TRBJ1-1
size: medium-sized
DNA: TGTGCCAGCAGCGCGGGACAGGGGTTCGCTGAAGCTTTCTTT
CDR3: CASSAGQGFAEAFF

D: TRBD1
V: TRBV2
J: TRBJ1-1
size: -
DNA: TGTGCCAGCAGCGCGGACAGGGGCCCAGCTTTCTTT
CDR3: CASSADRGPAFF

D: -
V: TRBV27
J: TRBJ1-6
size: -
DNA: TGTGCCAGCAGGATATCTGCAGGGCGGTATAATCCACCCCTCCACTTT
CDR3: CASRISAGRYNPPLHF

D: -
V: TRBV7-3
J: TRBJ1-6
size: -
DNA: TGTGCCAGCAGCTTCTCGGGGATTAATTCACCCCTCCACTTT
CDR3: CASSFSGINSPLHF

D: -
V: TRBV19
J: TRBJ1-2
size: -
DNA: TGTGCCAGTCAAGACAGTCGAGGGTTCGGCTACACCTTC
CDR3: CASQDSRGFGYTF

D: -
V: TRBV20-1
J: TRBJ1-4
size: -
DNA: TGCAGTGCTAGAGACCTCCGGACAGCTAATGAAAAACTGTTTTTT
CDR3: CSARDLRTANEKLFF

D: -
V: TRBV4-1
J: TRBJ2-7
size: -
DNA: TGCGCCAGCAGCCGGGACCCAACCTACGAGCAGTACTTC
CDR3: CASSRDPTYEQYF

D: -
V: TRBV11-3
J: TRBJ1-1
size: few
DNA: TGTGCCAGCAGCCAACAGAGGAACACTGAAGCTTTCTTT
CDR3: CASSQQRNTEAFF

D: -
V: TRBV6-1
J: TRBJ1-1
size: few
DNA: TGTGCCAGCATGGCCTACCCGTCAGGGCTGGGGATCTTT
CDR3: CASMAYPSGLGIF

D: TRBD2
V: TRBV19
J: TRBJ2-7
size: -
DNA: TGTGCCAGTAGTATAGTTTGGGGGGGTAGCTCCTACGAGCAGTACTTC
CDR3: CASSIVWGGSSYEQYF

D: -
V: TRBV19
J: TRBJ2-2
size: -
DNA: TGTGCGGCTAAGGGCCTTAACGCCGGGGAGCTGTTTTTT
CDR3: CAAKGLNAGELFF

D: -
V: TRBV21-1
J: TRBJ1-2
size: -
DNA: TGTGCCAGCAGTTCCAGCCGAGGCTCAGGAGGGGTTTGTGGGGGCTACACCTTC
CDR3: CASSSSRGSGGVCGGYTF

D: -
V: TRBV20-1
J: TRBJ2-3
size: -
DNA: TGCAGTGCTACCCAGACTAGTGGGGTCACAGATACGCAGTATTTT
CDR3: CSATQTSGVTDTQYF

D: TRBD2
V: TRBV24-1
J: TRBJ2-1
size: -
DNA: TGTGCCACCAGTGAAGGAAGCGGGAGGCCCCTAAATGAGCAGTTCTTC
CDR3: CATSEGSGRPLNEQFF

D: TRBD1
V: TRBV27
J: TRBJ1-6
size: -
DNA: TGTGCCAGCTCTCCGGACAGGCGGTATTCACCCCTCCACTTT
CDR3: CASSPDRRYSPLHF

D: -
V: TRBV20-1
J: TRBJ2-4
size: few
DNA: TGCAGTGCTAGGGGCGCAGGGGCGGTTTCGGGAATTCAGTACTTC
CDR3: CSARGAGAVSGIQYF

D: -
V: TRBV28
J: TRBJ2-4
size: -
DNA: TGTGCCAGCAGCCCACCGAGGAACATTCAGTACTTC
CDR3: CASSPPRNIQYF

D: -
V: TRBV11-3
J: TRBJ2-7
size: few
DNA: TGTGCCAGCAGCTTATTCCCAGGCCCCCGTTACGAGCAGTACTTC
CDR3: CASSLFPGPRYEQYF

D: TRBD2
V: TRBV19
J: TRBJ2-4
size: few
DNA: TGTGCCAGTAGTTTCTTAGCGGGAGGGCCAGGGAACATTCAGTACTTC
CDR3: CASSFLAGGPGNIQYF

D: -
V: TRBV10-3
J: TRBJ2-3
size: -
DNA: TGTGCCACCACCGCCCCGGACTTTGGGGATACGCAGTATTTT
CDR3: CATTAPDFGDTQYF

D: TRBD2
V: TRBV4-2
J: TRBJ2-5
size: -
DNA: TGTGCCAGCAGCCAAGATCTAGCGGGGGGCCAAGAGACCCAGTACTTC
CDR3: CASSQDLAGGQETQYF

D: -
V: TRBV7-2
J: TRBJ1-1
size: -
DNA: TGTGCCAGCAGAATTGACAGGTCGAACACTGAAGCTTTCTTT
CDR3: CASRIDRSNTEAFF

D: -
V: TRBV7-2
J: TRBJ2-7
size: few
DNA: TGTGCCAGCAGCTTAGTCAGGGCAAGCGAGCAGTACTTC
CDR3: CASSLVRASEQYF

D: -
V: TRBV19
J: TRBJ2-1
size: once
DNA: TGTGCCAGTAGTCCGACCCAGACCAACTCCTACAATGAGCAGTTCTTC
CDR3: CASSPTQTNSYNEQFF

D: -
V: TRBV11-1
J: TRBJ1-2
size: few
DNA: TGTGCCAGCAGCTTAGCGGGACAAAATTATGGCTACACCTTC
CDR3: CASSLAGQNYGYTF

D: TRBD2
V: TRBV18
J: TRBJ2-3
size: -
DNA: TGTGCCAGCTCAAGGTTACCAGCGGGGGGACCACCGTCATATACGCAGTATTTT
CDR3: CASSRLPAGGPPSYTQYF

D: TRBD1
V: TRBV11-3
J: TRBJ2-2
size: few
DNA: TGTGCCAGCGGATGGGACAGAACGAACACCGGGGAGCTGTTTTTT
CDR3: CASGWDRTNTGELFF

D: -
V: TRBV20-1
J: TRBJ1-5
size: -
DNA: TGCAGTGCTAGGGAATTGGGGTATCTTAGCAATCAGCCCCAGCATTTT
CDR3: CSARELGYLSNQPQHF